Only a few counts were recorded for the clone carrying this TCR beta chain. These data originate in a study of patients and donors after allogeneic stem cell transplantation. With 6 bases clipped from V and 4 bases from J, the junction kept 5 bases outside the gene matches. Germline CDR1 is SQVTM and CDR2 is ANQGSEA. There are 15 residues in the CDR3. TCRdb fed the RT-PCR reads into MiXCR, producing one record per CDR3 protein. In the table there are about a million distinct CDR3 sequences, roughly 18% of which are singletons. The clonotype originates from a human donor who was either an allogeneic HSCT recipient or a stem cell or donor lymphocyte infusion donor (not recorded which). It is not recorded whose cells these are; they may come from a transplant donor. The chain is built from TRBV29-1 and TRBJ2-1, with 14 bases matching TRBD2. The specimen sequenced was blood, either unsorted or a sorted T cell fraction (not recorded which). CDR3: CSVEGLAGEYNEQFF. The CDR3 region has the DNA TGCAGCGTCGAGGGACTAGCGGGAGAATACAATGAGCAGTTCTTC.